This T cell receptor (beta chain) was sequenced during a study of blood T cells in healthy people across ages. In each sample, at least 7 million PBMCs were isolated. Study-wide results and limits: Naive T cell percentage by flow cytometry tracked strongly with beta diversity.

Next came a second PCR, run for about 6 to 12 cycles, which used a sample-barcoded 5' primer along with a J-beta primer mix. One entry per CDR3 protein results from TCRdb running MiXCR on the 5' RACE reads. This sample has approximately 2,000,000 distinct CDR3 sequences, with roughly 43% found just once. A remark on this clonotype: The antigen remains unidentified.

J was trimmed by 7 bases and V by 1 base; bases with no gene match: 10. Germline lookup yields CDR1 SGHTA and CDR2 FQGNSA. The CDR3 has 17 residues. The J gene is TRBJ2-5, the V gene TRBV7-2, with 12 bases lining up with TRBD2. The specimen was blood. The TCR comes from a human donor in good health. This chain's CDR3 is CASSLVWLAGGYRTQYF. DNA of the CDR3: TGTGCCAGCAGCTTAGTATGGCTAGCGGGGGGGTACCGGACCCAGTACTTC.